The clone carrying this T cell receptor (beta chain) came up once. What it binds is not known. Some clones are missing from TCRdb's copy, which holds only in-frame ones; the method was immunoSEQ multiplex PCR. The table shows about 69,000 clones, with under 90% occurring only once. V was shortened by 8 bases and J by 7 bases, with 42 bases between the two germline ends. The germline CDR1 and CDR2 sequences are MNHEY and SMNVEV (reference sequence). The CDR3 is 22 amino acids. The cohort excluded patients with autoimmune disease history or systemic immunosuppression. These data originate in a study of OX40 agonist ivuxolimab in advanced cancers. Whole-study context: Ivuxolimab, an agonistic anti-OX40 (CD134) antibody, was given to patients. Prior checkpoint blockade (anti-PD-1, anti-PD-L1 or anti-CTLA-4) was permitted; over 30% had it. General study results and limits: The antigen specificity of the peripheral T cells (those that were expanded) was not determined.

This chain joins TRBV27 and TRBJ2-1, with a tentative D call TRBD1 (7 bases). The clonotype comes from an adult with an advanced solid tumor such as melanoma, head and neck, liver or kidney cancer. Sequencing used CD4+ or CD8+ T cells sorted from blood, obtained in a trial of the OX40 agonist ivuxolimab. The CDR3 sequence: CASYNQGVGPLRGVVVRNEQFF. The CDR3, as DNA: TGTGCCAGCTATAATCAGGGGGTGGGGCCCCTCAGGGGGGTGGTAGTACGGAATGAGCAGTTCTTC.